This entry describes one TCR beta chain. Given a far larger clone just one base away, this is likely a sequencing read error. The time point was: newly diagnosed GD, antithyroid drugs for less than 3 months. PBMC RNA served as the TCR library source. This specimen comes from a study of regulatory T cells in long-lasting Graves disease. The authors built TCR beta libraries using iRepertoire HTBI primers and Arm-PCR of CDR3 regions. TCRdb re-derived calls from the multiplex PCR reads in MiXCR, one entry per CDR3 protein. Counted here are fewer than 550,000 distinct CDR3 sequences, about 15% occurring once; the ten biggest clones make up around a quarter. Germline CDR1 and CDR2: KGHDR and SFDVKD. The CDR3 sequence is 17 residues long. The same sample was also used in a study of T cells in Graves' hyperthyroidism and ophthalmopathy.

This sequence was found in a woman between 18 and 29 years old with Graves disease. The chain carries TRBV24-1 and TRBJ2-5; maybe TRBD1 (6 bases). The closer fit of TRBJ2-4 to the DNA end suggests the J call may be wrong. The sample consisted of peripheral blood mononuclear cells (PBMCs), taken at new diagnosis, from a patient treated with antithyroid drugs. CDR3 bases: TGTGCCACCCGTGAAGGGTTACAGGGTCAAGCCAAAAACATTCAGTACTTC. Translated: CATREGLQGQAKNIQYF.